Each of the 18 T cell receptor beta chains below was sequenced from the same sample in a study of tumor-infiltrating lymphocytes in oesophageal squamous cell carcinoma. Each CDR3 protein gets one entry after TCRdb re-called the PCR reads with MiXCR. The sample records about 13,000 distinct CDR3 sequences, roughly half being singletons. Sequenced material: blood. The source is a female donor with esophageal squamous cell carcinoma.

The CDR3 region is CASSTRDRGLYQPQHF. The CDR3 DNA reads TGTGCCAGCAGCACCCGGGACAGGGGGCTCTATCAGCCCCAGCATTTT. V gene TRBV5-8 combines with J gene TRBJ1-5, with 12 positions matching TRBD1. The germline V gene has CDR1 SGHTS and CDR2 YDEGEE. This CDR3 region has 16 residues. J gave up 5 bases and V 4 bases, and 7 bases lay outside the gene matches.

The chain links TRBV7-3 to TRBJ2-2, with 8 bases matching TRBD1. V lost 2 bases and J lost 4; bases outside the gene matches: 3. The V gene's germline CDR1 is SGHTA and CDR2 FQGTGA. The length of the CDR3 is 15 residues. CDR3 in amino acids: CASSLQQGGTGELFF. The CDR3 nucleotides are TGTGCCAGCAGCTTACAACAGGGGGGCACCGGGGAGCTGTTTTTT.

This clonotype came up many times. The genes are TRBV7-2 and TRBJ2-5; the D is unclear. Matching the DNA end better, TRBJ2-1 makes the J call doubtful. Germline V gives CDR1 SGHTA, CDR2 FQGNSA. The CDR3 runs 12 residues. CDR3 DNA sequence: TGTGCCAGCAGCTTAGGAGGTATGGGGCAGTTCTTC. Translated: CASSLGGMGQFF.

This clonotype came up once. The chain recombines TRBV7-2 with TRBJ1-5; D is possibly TRBD1 (5 bases). In germline, CDR1 is SGHTA, CDR2 FQGNSA. The CDR3 has 13 residues. V was shortened by 5 bases and J by 7 bases, with 12 bases between the two germline ends. The CDR3 loop is CASSVRGNQPQHF. The CDR3 region has the DNA TGTGCCAGCAGCGTTAGGGGTAACCAGCCCCAGCATTTT.

To note about this clonotype: A much bigger clone sits one base away, suggesting this may be a read error. The chain links TRBV5-1 to TRBJ2-5, with 14 bases matching TRBD2. Germline V gene data show CDR1 as SGHRS and CDR2 as YFSETQ. This CDR3 contains 16 residues. Losses at the gene ends were 4 bases for V and 11 bases for J; bases not matched to a gene: 13. The CDR3 protein is CASSRGLAGGIYEQYF. In nucleotides, the CDR3 is TGCGCCAGCAGCCGAGGACTAGCGGGGGGCATCTATGAGCAGTACTTC.

In its sample, this clonotype ranks as large. The chain has TRBV7-9 and TRBJ2-1; a weak D match, TRBD1 (5 bases). The V end lost 5 bases, the J end lost 7 bases, and 15 bases lay between the germline ends. The CDR3 consists of 14 residues. Germline V gene data show CDR1 as SEHNR and CDR2 as FQNEAQ (reference sequence). CDR3 protein: CASSPQTAPNEQFF. CDR3 bases: TGTGCCAGCAGCCCACAGACAGCGCCGAATGAGCAGTTCTTC. Based on the CDR3 plus reference TRBV7-9 and TRBJ2-1, the full variable domain is DTGVSQNPRHKITKRGQNVTFRCDPISEHNRLYWYRQTLGQGPEFLTYFQNEAQLEKSRLLSDRFSAERPKGSFSTLEIQRTEQGDSAMYLCASSPQTAPNEQFFGPGTRLTVL.

This clonotype was counted a single time. This chain connects TRBV7-3 to TRBJ2-1; TRBD1 is a possible D gene (5 bases). The CDR3 covers 14 residues. Germline values: CDR1 SGHTA, CDR2 FQGTGA. The V end lost 5 bases, the J end lost 2 bases, and 10 bases lay between the germline ends. CDR3 loop: CASSGQGPYNEQFF. CDR3 nucleotides: TGTGCCAGCAGCGGGCAGGGCCCCTACAATGAGCAGTTCTTC.

The chain employs TRBV6-6 and TRBJ2-3; D ambiguous. The J call is uncertain, as TRBJ2-1 better fits the DNA end. CDR3 length equals 17 residues. CDR1 and CDR2 from the germline V gene are MNHNY and SVGAGI (reference sequence). The CDR3 sequence: CASSYSGIGEANNEQFF. In DNA form, the CDR3 reads TGTGCCAGCAGTTACTCGGGGATAGGTGAGGCTAACAATGAGCAGTTCTTC.

Concerning this clonotype: This may come from a read error, since a much larger clone is one base off. The chain joins TRBV4-1 to TRBJ2-1; no clear D. Germline V gives CDR1 MGHRA, CDR2 YSYEKL. The V end lost 4 bases, the J end lost 2 bases, and 6 bases lay between the germline ends. The CDR3 loop spans 13 amino acids. In nucleotides, the CDR3 is TGCGCCAGCAGCCGGATCACCTACAATGAGCAGTTCTTC. This sequence encodes CASSRITYNEQFF.

This clonotype was observed many times. A much larger clone sits a single nucleotide away, making a read error possible. The chain combines TRBV6-6 with TRBJ2-1; D unclear. The end of the DNA fits TRBJ2-7 better, so the J call may be wrong. CDR1 is MNHNY and CDR2 is SVGAGI in the germline V gene (reference sequence). The CDR3 totals 15 residues. For the CDR3, the DNA is TGTGCCAGCAGTTACCACCCGAGCTCCTACAATGAGCAGTACTTC. Translating it yields CASSYHPSSYNEQYF.

This clonotype is medium-sized (0.01 to 0.1%) by share. CDR3 coding DNA: TGTGCCAGCTCACCCGGGACAGGGTTTGAGACCCAGTACTTC. Its protein product is CASSPGTGFETQYF. V and J are TRBV18 and TRBJ2-5; 9 positions agree with TRBD1. The CDR3 length is 14 residues. Germline CDR1 is KGHSH and CDR2 is LQKENI. V lost 3 bases to trimming and J lost 5 bases; unmatched junction nucleotides: 4.

This clonotype was observed many times. A much bigger clone sits one base away, suggesting this may be a read error. This rearrangement joins TRBV28 to TRBJ2-5; the match to TRBD2 covers 9 bases. This CDR3 has 14 amino acids. CDR1 is MDHEN, CDR2 SYDVKM, per germline. Trimming removed 4 bases from V and 11 bases from J; junction bases left unmatched: 11. This CDR3 reads CASSSLAGSNEQYF. The CDR3 bases are TGTGCCAGCAGTTCTCTAGCGGGAAGCAATGAGCAGTACTTC.

This clonotype was observed at least ten times. This chain connects TRBV2 to TRBJ2-5; 11 nucleotides agree with TRBD2. Near its end, the DNA agrees better with TRBJ2-1, so the J call may be wrong. Germline-derived CDR1 and CDR2 are SNHLY and FYNNEI. CDR3 size: 13 residues. The CDR3, as DNA: TGTGCCAGCAGTGGGGGACTAGCGGAGACCCAGTTCTTC. Its protein product is CASSGGLAETQFF.

In its sample, this clonotype was seen once. This chain connects TRBV7-6 to TRBJ2-7, with 8 bases fitting TRBD2. The better agreement between TRBJ2-5 and the DNA end casts doubt on the J call. This CDR3 is 15 amino acids long. In germline, CDR1 is SGHVS, CDR2 FNYEAQ. The CDR3 DNA is TGTGCCAGCAGCCACCATGGTAGCGGGATCGGGACCCAGTACTTC. The encoded protein is CASSHHGSGIGTQYF.

The chain is built from TRBV7-2 and TRBJ1-6; no clear D gene. CDR1 SGHTA and CDR2 FQGNSA come from the germline V gene. Between the trimmed V and J ends, which lost 5 bases and 0 bases, there was a span of 8 bases. This CDR3 has 15 residues. CDR3 protein: CASSHRDSYNSPLHF. As DNA, the CDR3 is TGTGCCAGCAGCCACCGGGACTCCTATAATTCACCCCTCCACTTT.

The chain joins TRBV19 to TRBJ2-5; 9 bases align to TRBD2. The trim removed 5 bases at V and 5 bases at J, leaving 12 bases unmatched. This CDR3 spans 16 amino acids. Germline CDR1 reads LNHDA; CDR2 reads SQIVND (reference sequence). The CDR3 protein is CASSSPAIAGVETQYF. DNA of the CDR3: TGTGCCAGTAGTTCCCCGGCGATAGCGGGAGTGGAGACCCAGTACTTC.

The chain couples TRBV9 to TRBJ2-3, with unresolved D. The V and J ends lost 0 bases and 2 bases respectively, with 10 bases between them. Per germline, CDR1 SGDLS and CDR2 YYNGEE. The CDR3 runs to 15 residues. CDR3 DNA: TGTGCCAGCAGCGTAGGCGGCAGATTCACAGATACGCAGTATTTT. Protein sequence: CASSVGGRFTDTQYF.

V usage is TRBV7-3 and J usage is TRBJ2-1; maybe TRBD1 (5 bases). Judging by the DNA end, TRBJ2-7 fits better; the J call may be wrong. CDR1 is SGHTA and CDR2 is FQGTGA in the germline V gene. The CDR3 extends over 14 amino acids. The CDR3 spells CASSESQGLYEQYF. In DNA form, the CDR3 reads TGTGCCAGCAGCGAGTCCCAGGGCCTCTACGAGCAGTACTTC.